These 2 T cell receptor beta chains were all obtained from the same sample, sequenced in a study of shared clonotypes between healthy human individuals. In the naive CD8 group, cells lacked CD45RO and were positively selected for CCR7, so terminally differentiated effector memory CD45RA+ cells were left out. Libraries were prepared by immunoSEQ multiplex PCR; TCRdb keeps only in-frame clonotypes and omits some of them. Found here are around 2,000,000 clones, approximately 94% of them singletons; the top ten hold 0.85% to 1.3%. The sequenced material came from naive CD8+ T cells sorted from blood. These receptors were obtained from a man between 18 and 29 years old in good health.

This clone was seen just once. The chain has TRBV5-4 and TRBJ2-7; 14 bases line up with TRBD2. Per germline, CDR1 SGHNT and CDR2 YYREEE (reference sequence). This CDR3 has 17 amino acids. Trimming took 5 bases from V and 0 from J; bases not matched to a gene: 7. CDR3 loop: CASSFGTSGGPSYEQYF. The CDR3 DNA reads TGTGCCAGCAGTTTCGGGACTAGCGGGGGCCCCTCCTACGAGCAGTACTTC.

The gene calls are TRBV5-6 and TRBJ1-1; D ambiguous. Deletions cut 7 bases from V and 0 bases from J, with 10 bases between. The CDR3 has 13 residues. Germline-derived CDR1 and CDR2 are SGHDT and YYEEEE. This chain's CDR3 is CASCTGLNTEAFF. CDR3 DNA sequence: TGTGCCAGCTGCACGGGGTTGAACACTGAAGCTTTCTTT.